The 10 T cell receptor beta chains listed next were all sequenced from one sample in a study of regulatory T cells in long-lasting Graves disease. Relying on iRepertoire HTBI primers and Arm-PCR of CDR3 regions, the team built TCR beta libraries. TCRdb analysed the multiplex PCR reads with MiXCR anew, one entry per CDR3 protein. The sample holds fewer than 450,000 distinct CDR3 sequences, about a fifth seen once. Time point here: persistent/refractory GD, antithyroid drugs over 5 years with positive TRAb. PBMC RNA served as the TCR library source. The sequences come from peripheral blood mononuclear cells (PBMCs), collected when the disease was refractory, from a patient treated with antithyroid drugs. Every receptor here comes from a female donor with Graves disease.

As DNA, the CDR3 is TGTGCCAGTAATAACGCGGGGTCTCTGAACACCGGGGAGCTGTTTTTT. Protein product: CASNNAGSLNTGELFF. The V and J genes are TRBV19 and TRBJ2-2; TRBD2 might be the D (6 bases). Trimming removed 7 bases from V and 1 base from J, with 16 bases in between. Germline CDR1 reads LNHDA; CDR2 reads SQIVND (reference sequence). CDR3 size: 16 residues. The whole variable domain, filled in from reference TRBV19 and TRBJ2-2, reads DGGITQSPKYLFRKEGQNVTLSCEQNLNHDAMYWYRQDPGQGLRLIYYSQIVNDFQKGDIAEGYSVSREKKESFPLTVTSAQKNPTAFYLCASNNAGSLNTGELFFGEGSRLTVL.

This clonotype was counted many times. The chain carries TRBV11-2 and TRBJ2-5; 9 positions agree with TRBD1. From germline, CDR1 is SGHAT and CDR2 FQNNGV. J gave up 1 base and V 4 bases, and 7 bases lay outside the gene matches. The CDR3 covers 16 residues. CDR3 region: CASSSPGTGIQETQYF. DNA of the CDR3: TGTGCCAGCAGCTCGCCCGGGACAGGGATCCAAGAGACCCAGTACTTC.

The V and J genes are TRBV6-2 or TRBV6-3 and TRBJ1-2; D gene unclear. The germline gives CDR1 MNHEY, CDR2 SVGEGT. The CDR3 loop spans 14 amino acids. Between the trimmed V and J ends, which lost 6 bases and 4 bases, there was a span of 15 bases. The CDR3 loop reads CASSPSDLIYGYTF. DNA of the CDR3: TGTGCCAGCAGCCCCTCGGACCTAATCTATGGCTACACCTTC.

This clonotype has at least ten counts. V and J are TRBV28 and TRBJ2-7, with 10 positions matching TRBD2. V shed 5 bases, J shed 1 base, and the junction held 8 bases outside the gene matches. This CDR3 region has 16 residues. CDR1 and CDR2 from the germline V gene are MDHEN and SYDVKM. CDR3 residues: CASSRNPGLASYEQYF. CDR3 bases: TGTGCCAGCAGTCGAAATCCGGGACTAGCGTCCTACGAGCAGTACTTC. Complete variable domain (other parts from reference TRBV28 and TRBJ2-7): DVKVTQSSRYLVKRTGEKVFLECVQDMDHENMFWYRQDPGLGLRLIYFSYDVKMKEKGDIPEGYSVSREKKERFSLILESASTNQTSMYLCASSRNPGLASYEQYFGPGTRLTVT.

Many counts were recorded for this clonotype. This chain joins TRBV20-1 and TRBJ1-1, with D unresolved. The CDR3 loop spans 11 amino acids. The germline V gene encodes CDR1 DFQATT and CDR2 SNEGSKA (reference sequence). V shed 0 bases and J shed 6 bases, with 5 bases lying between them. The CDR3 sequence is CSARDLPEAFF. As DNA, the CDR3 is TGCAGTGCTAGAGATCTCCCTGAAGCTTTCTTT.

This clonotype appeared many times. The chain uses TRBV28 and TRBJ2-7; 8 nucleotides match TRBD1. This CDR3 spans 13 amino acids. Unmatched junction bases numbered 7, after V lost 5 bases and J lost 7 bases. Germline loops: CDR1 MDHEN, CDR2 SYDVKM. The CDR3 region has the DNA TGTGCCAGCAGTCTACCCCACAGGGGGGAGCAGTACTTC. Its protein is CASSLPHRGEQYF.

This clonotype appeared a few times. J is TRBJ2-5 and V is TRBV25-1; a possible D gene is TRBD2 (5 bases). Germline loops: CDR1 MGHDK, CDR2 SYGVNS. V gave up 5 bases and J gave up 5 bases, with 12 bases separating them. The length of the CDR3 is 13 residues. The CDR3 nucleotides read TGTGCCAGCAGTATGGAGGCCTGGGAGACCCAGTACTTC. The encoded protein is CASSMEAWETQYF.

This chain joins TRBV7-9 and TRBJ2-7; a weak D match, TRBD1 (5 bases). The CDR3 is made up of 13 amino acids. Germline values: CDR1 SEHNR, CDR2 FQNEAQ (reference sequence). The ends were cut back, 6 bases at V and 5 bases at J, with 14 bases in the middle. Here the CDR3 reads CASSSKGSNEQYF. CDR3 coding DNA: TGTGCCAGCAGTTCAAAGGGGTCCAACGAGCAGTACTTC.

This clonotype was counted ten times or more. The chain carries TRBV6-1 and TRBJ2-7, with TRBD1 matching 11 bases. The CDR3 sequence is 16 residues long. The germline V gene encodes CDR1 MNHNS and CDR2 SASEGT. The V and J ends lost 2 bases and 2 bases, in that order; junction bases with no gene match: 5. The CDR3, as DNA: TGTGCCAGCAGTGAACTCCCGGGACAGGGGGCCTACGAGCAGTACTTC. Its translation is CASSELPGQGAYEQYF.

This clonotype showed up just a few times. The chain recombines TRBV5-1 with TRBJ2-7; D unresolved. The CDR3 runs to 15 residues. Per germline, CDR1 SGHRS and CDR2 YFSETQ. V was trimmed by 5 bases and J by 3 bases, leaving 18 bases between them. For the CDR3, the DNA is TGCGCCAGCAGACCCCTGCAGGCAACCGGCTACGAGCAGTACTTC. Protein product: CASRPLQATGYEQYF.